Below, 8 T cell receptor beta chains from the same sample are listed, as sequenced in a study of blood T cell repertoires in COVID-19. TCRdb's copy holds only in-frame clones and misses some; the assay was immunoSEQ multiplex PCR. The profile covers 100,000 to 150,000 clones, with about 80% appearing a single time and under 4.5% taken by the ten largest. Source material: peripheral blood. These receptors originate from a woman aged 50 to 60 with acute or convalescent COVID-19.

This clone was counted a few times. The chain carries TRBV5-1 and TRBJ2-1; D gene uncertain. The CDR3 runs 15 residues. V dropped 0 bases and J dropped 0 bases, with 7 bases sitting between them. Germline V CDR1 and CDR2: SGHRS, YFSETQ. CDR3 loop: CASSLATGSYNEQFF. The CDR3 DNA is TGCGCCAGCAGCTTGGCGACGGGCTCCTACAATGAGCAGTTCTTC.

The V call is TRBV18, the J call TRBJ1-2; 8 bases align to TRBD1. The CDR3 is 13 amino acids. Looked up from germline, CDR1 is KGHSH and CDR2 is LQKENI. With V trimmed by 3 bases and J by 7 bases, 4 bases remained unmatched. CDR3 sequence: CASSPGQGLGYTF. Written as DNA, the CDR3 is TGTGCCAGCTCACCCGGACAGGGTCTTGGCTACACCTTC.

The chain joins TRBV9 to TRBJ2-3, with 9 bases matching TRBD1. Germline V gene lookup returns CDR1 SGDLS and CDR2 YYNGEE. The J segment lost 5 bases and the V segment lost 4 bases, leaving 5 bases of the junction unmatched. The CDR3 has 14 amino acids. CDR3 sequence: CASSPRQGVDTQYF. The CDR3 DNA sequence: TGTGCCAGCAGCCCACGACAGGGGGTAGATACGCAGTATTTT. Full variable domain (outside the CDR3, taken from reference TRBV9 and TRBJ2-3): DSGVTQTPKHLITATGQRVTLRCSPRSGDLSVYWYQQSLDQGLQFLIQYYNGEERAKGNILERFSAQQFPDLHSELNLSSLELGDSALYFCASSPRQGVDTQYFGPGTRLTVL.

This sequence joins TRBV10-3 and TRBJ2-3; TRBD1 matches at 11 bases. J was trimmed by 4 bases and V by 6 bases; bases with no gene match: 21. This CDR3 is built from 20 residues. Germline loops: CDR1 ENHRY, CDR2 SYGVKD. Written as DNA, the CDR3 is TGTGCCATCAGAAGAGTCACCGGGGCACCGGGACAGGGGGTTCCAGATACGCAGTATTTT. It is translated as CAIRRVTGAPGQGVPDTQYF.

The rearrangement links TRBV30 to TRBJ2-3; D is ambiguous. Trimming cost V 8 bases and J 1 base, with 7 bases left between them. Germline values: CDR1 GTSNPN, CDR2 SVGIG (reference sequence). This CDR3 spans 11 amino acids. The CDR3 region has the DNA TGTGCCACTGGAGGCACAGATACGCAGTATTTT. Translating it yields CATGGTDTQYF.

The chain has TRBV11-2 and TRBJ2-3, with 10 bases identical to TRBD2. The CDR3 sequence is 15 residues long. Per germline, CDR1 SGHAT and CDR2 FQNNGV. Unmatched junction bases numbered 5, after V lost 5 bases and J lost 3 bases. CDR3 amino acids: CASSPQGLATDTQYF. The CDR3 nucleotides read TGTGCCAGCAGCCCGCAGGGACTAGCGACAGATACGCAGTATTTT.

The chain employs TRBV5-1 and TRBJ1-1; 11 bases are shared with TRBD1. The V and J ends lost 5 bases and 5 bases, in that order; junction bases with no gene match: 8. Germline lookup yields CDR1 SGHRS and CDR2 YFSETQ. The CDR3 is made up of 15 amino acids. The DNA for the CDR3 is TGCGCCAGCAGTCGGTCCGGGACAGGGGGGACTGAAGCTTTCTTT. This encodes CASSRSGTGGTEAFF.

CDR3 amino acids: CASSEYPRGHGYTF. CDR3 nucleotides: TGTGCCAGCAGTGAATACCCCAGGGGGCATGGCTACACCTTC. This chain connects TRBV6-1 to TRBJ1-2; 8 bases map to TRBD1. Trimming at V came to 2 bases and at J to 6 bases, leaving 5 bases not matched to a gene. CDR1 MNHNS and CDR2 SASEGT come from the germline V gene. This CDR3 is built from 14 residues.